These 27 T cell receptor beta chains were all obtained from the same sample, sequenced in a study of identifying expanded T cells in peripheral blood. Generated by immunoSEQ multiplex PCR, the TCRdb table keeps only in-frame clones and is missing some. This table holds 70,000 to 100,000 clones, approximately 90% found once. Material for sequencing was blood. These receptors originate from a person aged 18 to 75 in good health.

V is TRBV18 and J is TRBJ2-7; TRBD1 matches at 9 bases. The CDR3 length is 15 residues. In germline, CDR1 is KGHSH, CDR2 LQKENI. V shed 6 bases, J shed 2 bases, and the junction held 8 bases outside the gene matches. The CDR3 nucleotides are TGTGCCAGCTCCATTTCGGGACAGGGACCCTACGAGCAGTACTTC. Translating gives CASSISGQGPYEQYF. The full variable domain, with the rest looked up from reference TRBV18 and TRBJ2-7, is NAGVMQNPRHLVRRRGQEARLRCSPMKGHSHVYWYRQLPEEGLKFMVYLQKENIIDESGMPKERFSAEFPKEGPSILRIQQVVRGDSAAYFCASSISGQGPYEQYFGPGTRLTVT.

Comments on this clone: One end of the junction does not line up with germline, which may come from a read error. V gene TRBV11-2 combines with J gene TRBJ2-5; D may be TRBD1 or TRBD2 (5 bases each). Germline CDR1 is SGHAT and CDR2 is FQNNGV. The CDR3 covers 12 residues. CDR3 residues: CASSLARESQYF. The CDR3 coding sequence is TGTGCCAGCAGCTTAGCCAGGGAGAGCCAGTACTTC.

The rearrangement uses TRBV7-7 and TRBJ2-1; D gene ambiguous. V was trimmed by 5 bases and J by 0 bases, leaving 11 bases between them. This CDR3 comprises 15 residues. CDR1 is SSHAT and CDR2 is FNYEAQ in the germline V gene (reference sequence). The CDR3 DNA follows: TGTGCCAGCAGCACCCAGCTGAGCTCCTACAATGAGCAGTTCTTC. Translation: CASSTQLSSYNEQFF.

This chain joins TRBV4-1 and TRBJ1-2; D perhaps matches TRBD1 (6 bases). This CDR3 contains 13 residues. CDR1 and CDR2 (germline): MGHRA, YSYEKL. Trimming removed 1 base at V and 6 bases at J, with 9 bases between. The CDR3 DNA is TGCGCCAGCAGCCAAGGCGCAGGGGATGGCTACACCTTC. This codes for CASSQGAGDGYTF.

DNA of the CDR3: TGTGCCACCAGCAGAGGGACTAGCGGGACCACAGATACGCAGTATTTT. Its protein product is CATSRGTSGTTDTQYF. This chain links TRBV15 with TRBJ2-3; TRBD2 matches at 12 bases. The CDR3 spans 16 residues. Germline CDR1 reads LNHNV; CDR2 reads YYDKDF (reference sequence). V lost 1 base to trimming and J lost 2 bases; unmatched junction nucleotides: 1. Complete variable domain (other parts from reference TRBV15 and TRBJ2-3): DAMVIQNPRYQVTQFGKPVTLSCSQTLNHNVMYWYQQKSSQAPKLLFHYYDKDFNNEADTPDNFQSRRPNTSFCFLDIRSPGLGDTAMYLCATSRGTSGTTDTQYFGPGTRLTVL.

CDR3 DNA sequence: TGCGCCAGCAGCCAGCTCGGGGGGCCCGCCACCCTGATTAACTATGGCTACACCTTC. Its protein is CASSQLGGPATLINYGYTF. The rearrangement links TRBV5-1 to TRBJ1-2, with D perhaps TRBD1 (6 bases). Germline CDR1 is SGHRS and CDR2 is YFSETQ. Trimming shortened V by 4 bases and J by 1 base, and 26 bases separated the two germline ends. The CDR3 spans 19 residues. Complete variable domain (other parts from reference TRBV5-1 and TRBJ1-2): KAGVTQTPRYLIKTRGQQVTLSCSPISGHRSVSWYQQTPGQGLQFLFEYFSETQRNKGNFPGRFSGRQFSNSRSEMNVSTLELGDSALYLCASSQLGGPATLINYGYTFGSGTRLTVV.

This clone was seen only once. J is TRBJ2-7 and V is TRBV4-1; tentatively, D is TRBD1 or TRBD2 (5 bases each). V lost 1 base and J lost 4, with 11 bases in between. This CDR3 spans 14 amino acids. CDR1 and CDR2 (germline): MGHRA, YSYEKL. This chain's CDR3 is CASSQALGRYEQYF. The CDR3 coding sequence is TGCGCCAGCAGCCAAGCCCTGGGACGGTACGAGCAGTACTTC.

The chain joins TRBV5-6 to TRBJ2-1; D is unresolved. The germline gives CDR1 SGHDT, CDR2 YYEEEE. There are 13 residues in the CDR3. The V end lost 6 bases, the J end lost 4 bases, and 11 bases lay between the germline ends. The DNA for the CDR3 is TGTGCCAGCACCGCGGACCTGTACAATGAGCAGTTCTTC. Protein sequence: CASTADLYNEQFF.

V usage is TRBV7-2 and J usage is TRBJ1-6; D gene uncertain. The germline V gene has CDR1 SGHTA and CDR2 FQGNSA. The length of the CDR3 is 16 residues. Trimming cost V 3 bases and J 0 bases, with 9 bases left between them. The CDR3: CASSFSPSSYNSPLHF. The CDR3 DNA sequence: TGTGCCAGCAGCTTCTCTCCGAGCTCCTATAATTCACCCCTCCACTTT.

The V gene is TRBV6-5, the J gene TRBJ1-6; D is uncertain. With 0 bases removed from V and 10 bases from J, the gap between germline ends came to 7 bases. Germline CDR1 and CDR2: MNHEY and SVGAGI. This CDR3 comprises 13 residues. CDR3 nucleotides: TGTGCCAGCAGTTACTCGAAAGGATCACCCCTCCACTTT. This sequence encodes CASSYSKGSPLHF.

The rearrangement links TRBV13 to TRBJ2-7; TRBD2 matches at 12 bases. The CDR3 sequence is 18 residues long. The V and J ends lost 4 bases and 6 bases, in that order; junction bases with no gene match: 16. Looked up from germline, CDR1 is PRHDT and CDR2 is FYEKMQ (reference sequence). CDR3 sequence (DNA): TGTGCCAGCAGCTGGAGTGCAGGCGGACTAGCGGGGTACCGCGAGCAGTACTTC. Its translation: CASSWSAGGLAGYREQYF. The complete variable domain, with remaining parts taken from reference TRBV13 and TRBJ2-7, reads AAGVIQSPRHLIKEKRETATLKCYPIPRHDTVYWYQQGPGQDPQFLISFYEKMQSDKGSIPDRFSAQQFSDYHSELNMSSLELGDSALYFCASSWSAGGLAGYREQYFGPGTRLTVT.

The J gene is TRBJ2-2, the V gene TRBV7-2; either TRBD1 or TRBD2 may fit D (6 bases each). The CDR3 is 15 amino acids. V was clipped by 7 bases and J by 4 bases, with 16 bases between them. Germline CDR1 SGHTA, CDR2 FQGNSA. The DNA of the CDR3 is TGTGCCAGCACGAAGGGGGGTTTTGGCACCGGGGAGCTGTTTTTT. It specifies CASTKGGFGTGELFF.

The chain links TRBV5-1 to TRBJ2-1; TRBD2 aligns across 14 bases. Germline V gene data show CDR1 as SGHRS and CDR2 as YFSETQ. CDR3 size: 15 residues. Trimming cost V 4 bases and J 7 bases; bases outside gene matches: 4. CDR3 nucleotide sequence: TGCGCCAGCAGCCAACGGACTAGCGGGGGGAATGAGCAGTTCTTC. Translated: CASSQRTSGGNEQFF.

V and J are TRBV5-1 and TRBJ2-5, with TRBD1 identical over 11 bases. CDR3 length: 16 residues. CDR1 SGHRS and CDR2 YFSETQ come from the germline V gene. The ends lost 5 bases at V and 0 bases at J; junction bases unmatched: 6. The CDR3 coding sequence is TGCGCCAGCAGTTCCGGGACAGGGGGTTACCAAGAGACCCAGTACTTC. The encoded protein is CASSSGTGGYQETQYF.

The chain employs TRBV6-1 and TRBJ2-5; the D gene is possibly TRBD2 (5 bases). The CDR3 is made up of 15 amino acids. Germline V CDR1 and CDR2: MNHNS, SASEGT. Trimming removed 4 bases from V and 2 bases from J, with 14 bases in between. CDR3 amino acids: CASSGFTSFQETQYF. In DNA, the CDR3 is TGTGCCAGCAGTGGGTTTACTAGTTTTCAAGAGACCCAGTACTTC.

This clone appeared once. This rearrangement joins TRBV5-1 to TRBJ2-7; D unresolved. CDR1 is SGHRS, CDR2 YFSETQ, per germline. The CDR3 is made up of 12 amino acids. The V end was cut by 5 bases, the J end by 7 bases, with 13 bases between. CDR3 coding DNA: TGCGCCAGCAGTTCTCTTGGTGGGGAGCAGTACTTC. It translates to CASSSLGGEQYF.

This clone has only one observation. The CDR3 DNA reads TGCGCCAGCAGCCATACCGGGATCCTTAGTACTAATGAAAAACTGTTTTTT. This encodes CASSHTGILSTNEKLFF. This sequence joins TRBV4-1 and TRBJ1-4, with D uncertain. Trimming left V 3 bases short and J 2 bases short, with 16 bases between. Germline V lookup: CDR1 MGHRA, CDR2 YSYEKL. CDR3 size: 17 residues.

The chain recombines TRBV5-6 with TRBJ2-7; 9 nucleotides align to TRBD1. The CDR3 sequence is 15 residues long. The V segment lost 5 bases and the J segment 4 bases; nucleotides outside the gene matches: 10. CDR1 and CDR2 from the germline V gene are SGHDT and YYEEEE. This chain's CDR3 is CASSSSGTGLYEQYF. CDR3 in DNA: TGTGCCAGCAGTTCTTCCGGGACAGGGCTATACGAGCAGTACTTC.

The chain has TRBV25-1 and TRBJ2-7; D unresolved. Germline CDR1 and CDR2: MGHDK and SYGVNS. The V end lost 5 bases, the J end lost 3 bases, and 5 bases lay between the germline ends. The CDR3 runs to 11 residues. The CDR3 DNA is TGTGCCAGCAGTTTTGGCTACGAGCAGTACTTC. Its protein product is CASSFGYEQYF.

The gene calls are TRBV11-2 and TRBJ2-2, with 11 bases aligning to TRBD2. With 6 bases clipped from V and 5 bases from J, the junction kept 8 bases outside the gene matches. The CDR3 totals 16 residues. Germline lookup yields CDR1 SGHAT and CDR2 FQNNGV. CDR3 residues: CASRDNSGGATGELFF. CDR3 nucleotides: TGTGCCAGCAGAGATAATAGCGGGGGGGCGACCGGGGAGCTGTTTTTT.

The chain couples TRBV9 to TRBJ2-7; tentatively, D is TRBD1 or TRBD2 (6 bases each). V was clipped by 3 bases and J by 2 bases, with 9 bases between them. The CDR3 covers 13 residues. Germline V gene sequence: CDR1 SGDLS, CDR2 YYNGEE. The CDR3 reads CASSGGAAYEQYF. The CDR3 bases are TGTGCCAGCAGCGGGGGGGCGGCCTACGAGCAGTACTTC. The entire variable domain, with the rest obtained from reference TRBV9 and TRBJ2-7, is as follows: DSGVTQTPKHLITATGQRVTLRCSPRSGDLSVYWYQQSLDQGLQFLIQYYNGEERAKGNILERFSAQQFPDLHSELNLSSLELGDSALYFCASSGGAAYEQYFGPGTRLTVT.

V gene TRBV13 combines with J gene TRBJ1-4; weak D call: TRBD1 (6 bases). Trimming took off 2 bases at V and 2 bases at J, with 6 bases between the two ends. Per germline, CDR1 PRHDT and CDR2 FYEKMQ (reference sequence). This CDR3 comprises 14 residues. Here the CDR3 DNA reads TGTGCCAGCAGCTTACAGGGGACTAATGAAAAACTGTTTTTT. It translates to CASSLQGTNEKLFF.

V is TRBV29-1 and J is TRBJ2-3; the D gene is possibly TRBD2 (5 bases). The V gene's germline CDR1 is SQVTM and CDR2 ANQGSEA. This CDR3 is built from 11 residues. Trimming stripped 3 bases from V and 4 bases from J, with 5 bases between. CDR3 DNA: TGCAGCGTTGAGCGGGCAGATACGCAGTATTTT. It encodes CSVERADTQYF.

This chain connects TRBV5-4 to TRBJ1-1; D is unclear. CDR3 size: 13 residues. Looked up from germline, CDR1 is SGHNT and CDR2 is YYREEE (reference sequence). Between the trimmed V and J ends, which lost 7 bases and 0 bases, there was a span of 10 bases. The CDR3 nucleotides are TGTGCCAGCCGGCAGAGCATGAACACTGAAGCTTTCTTT. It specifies CASRQSMNTEAFF.

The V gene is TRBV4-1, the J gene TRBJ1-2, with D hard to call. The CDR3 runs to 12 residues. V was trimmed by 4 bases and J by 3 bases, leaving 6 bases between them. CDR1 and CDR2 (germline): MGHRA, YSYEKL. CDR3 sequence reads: CASSRPYYGYTF. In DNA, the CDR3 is TGCGCCAGCAGCCGCCCCTACTATGGCTACACCTTC.

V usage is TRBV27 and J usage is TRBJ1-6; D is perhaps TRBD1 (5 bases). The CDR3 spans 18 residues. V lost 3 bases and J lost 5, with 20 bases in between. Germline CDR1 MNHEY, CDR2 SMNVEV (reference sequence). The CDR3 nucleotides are TGTGCCAGCAGTTTGATTCCCCCACCGGGACGGGATAATTCACCCCTCCACTTT. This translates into CASSLIPPPGRDNSPLHF.

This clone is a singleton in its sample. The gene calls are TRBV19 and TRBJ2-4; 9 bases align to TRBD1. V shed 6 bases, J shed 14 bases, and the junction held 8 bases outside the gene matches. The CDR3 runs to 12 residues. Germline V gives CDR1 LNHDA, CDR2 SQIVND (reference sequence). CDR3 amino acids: CASSFLQGAKYF. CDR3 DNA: TGTGCCAGTAGCTTTTTACAGGGGGCGAAGTACTTC.